Listed below are T cell receptor beta chains from one sample, sequenced in a study of OX40 agonist ivuxolimab in advanced cancers. Sequenced by immunoSEQ multiplex PCR; TCRdb stores in-frame clones only, minus some. The repertoire holds 95,000 to 150,000 clones, with approximately 90% as singletons. The sequences come from CD4+ or CD8+ T cells sorted from blood, collected in a trial of the OX40 agonist ivuxolimab. Receptor source: an adult with an advanced solid tumor such as melanoma, head and neck, liver or kidney cancer. CDR3s include the opening cysteine and the closing phenylalanine or tryptophan. A D gene is named only where the DNA matches it firmly. Clone size appears in some rows only: once, few, many, or a class for an expanded clone.

V	size	D	J	DNA	CDR3
TRBV27	few	-	TRBJ2-1	TGTGCCAGCAGTTTAAGACACTCCTACAATGAGCAGTTCTTC	CASSLRHSYNEQFF
TRBV28	-	TRBD1	TRBJ2-2	TGTGCCAGCAGTCCGCCGGGACAGGGAAGTACCGGGGAGCTGTTTTTT	CASSPPGQGSTGELFF
TRBV28	-	TRBD1	TRBJ2-7	TGTGCCAGCAGTTCTCCCGGGACAGGGATCCACGAGCAGTACTTC	CASSSPGTGIHEQYF
TRBV7-3	-	-	TRBJ2-1	TGTGCCAGCAGCCCCCTGGGGGGAACGAATGAGCAGTTCTTC	CASSPLGGTNEQFF
TRBV6-5	-	-	TRBJ2-6	TGTGCCAGCAGGACTAGCTCTGGGGCCAACGTCCTGACTTTC	CASRTSSGANVLTF
TRBV27	-	TRBD1	TRBJ1-1	TGTGCCAGCAGTTTATCGAGAGGGGGCGAAACTGAAGCTTTCTTT	CASSLSRGGETEAFF
TRBV11-2	-	TRBD1	TRBJ1-4	TGTGCCAGCAGCCGCGGACAGGGGGGGAGTGAAAAACTGTTTTTT	CASSRGQGGSEKLFF
TRBV10-1	-	-	TRBJ2-1	TGCGCCAGCAGTGAGTCGAAAGGAAATGAGCAGTTCTTC	CASSESKGNEQFF
TRBV30	-	TRBD1	TRBJ1-5	TGTGCCTGGAGTGTAGGACAGGGGAATCAGCCCCAGCATTTT	CAWSVGQGNQPQHF
TRBV11-3	few	-	TRBJ2-2	TGTGCCAGCAGCTCCCAATTGGGGAACACCGGGGAGCTGTTTTTT	CASSSQLGNTGELFF
TRBV4-2	-	TRBD1	TRBJ1-1	TGTGCCAGCAGTAGGGACAGTCGCACTGAAGCTTTCTTT	CASSRDSRTEAFF
TRBV7-9	-	TRBD1	TRBJ1-6	TGTGCCAGCAGCCCCCGGCAGGGGGGCAATTCACCCCTCCACTTT	CASSPRQGGNSPLHF
TRBV4-1	-	-	TRBJ2-5	TGCGCCAGCAGCCAAGAGCAGGGTGCGGAGACCCAGTACTTC	CASSQEQGAETQYF
TRBV6-5	-	-	TRBJ1-5	TGTGCCAGCAGTCAACAGGGTCCGGAGCCCCAGCATTTT	CASSQQGPEPQHF
TRBV19	-	-	TRBJ1-1	TGTGCCAGTAGGTACAGGGAGACTGAAGCTTTCTTT	CASRYRETEAFF
TRBV9	once	TRBD1	TRBJ2-7	TGTGCCAGCAGCGTGGGACAGGTCCTCGACGAGCAGTACTTC	CASSVGQVLDEQYF
TRBV28	-	TRBD2	TRBJ2-7	TGTGCCAGCAGTTCCGGGACTAGCGGGGCCTACGAGCAGTACTTC	CASSSGTSGAYEQYF
TRBV6-1	-	TRBD2	TRBJ2-2	TGTGCCAGCAGCCGGGGGGGGAACGGGGAGCTGTTTTTT	CASSRGGNGELFF
TRBV7-8	-	-	TRBJ1-1	TGTGCCAGCAGCTTAGTATTGGCCGGGGGAACTGAAGCTTTCTTT	CASSLVLAGGTEAFF
TRBV4-3	-	-	TRBJ2-3	TGCGCCAGCAGCCGGGCCGGCTTTAGCACAGATACGCAGTATTTT	CASSRAGFSTDTQYF
TRBV9	-	-	TRBJ2-7	TGTGCCAGCAGCGTAGATGTCAGGACTAAGGTCGAGCAGTACTTC	CASSVDVRTKVEQYF
TRBV5-1	-	-	TRBJ1-6	TGCGCCAGCAGCTTGGACGGGGGGTCCGGTTCACCCCTCCACTTT	CASSLDGGSGSPLHF
TRBV28	-	-	TRBJ1-1	TGTGCCAGCACCCCGAGCGACGGAGAAGCTTTCTTT	CASTPSDGEAFF
TRBV6-5	-	-	TRBJ2-7	TGTGCCAGCAGTTACTCGACTGTTACGGCCTACGAGCAGTACTTC	CASSYSTVTAYEQYF
TRBV7-2	-	TRBD2	TRBJ2-5	TGTGCCAGCAGCTTAGTTGCGGGGGGGCGGGAGACCCAGTACTTC	CASSLVAGGRETQYF
TRBV6-5	-	TRBD1	TRBJ1-2	TGTGCCAGCAGTGTCGGACAGGGGTACTATGGCTACACCTTC	CASSVGQGYYGYTF
TRBV19	-	-	TRBJ1-4	TGTGCCAGTAGTCTTGGCCCAGGGAGCGAAAAACTGTTTTTT	CASSLGPGSEKLFF
TRBV15	-	-	TRBJ2-7	TGTGCCACCAGCAGAGATTCCCTCAGGGCCTACGAGCAGTACTTC	CATSRDSLRAYEQYF
TRBV7-9	-	TRBD1	TRBJ2-5	TGTGCCAGCAGCTCACAACAGGGGATACGGATCGGAGAGACCCAGTACTTC	CASSSQQGIRIGETQYF
TRBV7-9	-	TRBD1	TRBJ1-5	TGTGCCAGCAGCTTAGCGGTTGGGACAGGGCGAGGCCAGCCCCAGCATTTT	CASSLAVGTGRGQPQHF
TRBV4-3	-	TRBD1	TRBJ1-3	TGCGCCAGCAGCCAAGATTCCTCGGGACAGGGAATGAACACCATATATTTT	CASSQDSSGQGMNTIYF
TRBV4-2	-	-	TRBJ2-4	TGTGCCAGCAGCCAAGATGGCGAGGAAAGAATCCTAGCCAAAAACATTCAGTACTTC	CASSQDGEERILAKNIQYF
TRBV19	-	TRBD1	TRBJ1-5	TGTGCCAGTTCTTCCGGACAGGGGAATCAGCCCCAGCATTTT	CASSSGQGNQPQHF
TRBV2	-	-	TRBJ2-2	TGTGCCAGCAGTGAAGGGGATGTGAGCACCGGGGAGCTGTTTTTT	CASSEGDVSTGELFF
TRBV28	few	-	TRBJ2-7	TGTGCCAGCAGTATCCTCCGCTACGAGCAGTACTTC	CASSILRYEQYF
TRBV7-2	-	TRBD2	TRBJ2-1	TGTGCCAGCAGCTTCTCGCTAGCGGGAGGCTGGGGAAATGAGCAGTTCTTC	CASSFSLAGGWGNEQFF
TRBV7-2	-	-	TRBJ2-7	TGTGCCAGCAGCTTAGGCCACGGGGAGCAGTACTTC	CASSLGHGEQYF
TRBV4-1	-	-	TRBJ2-1	TGCGCCAGCAGCCAACAGGAAGCCTCCTACAATGAGCAGTTCTTC	CASSQQEASYNEQFF
TRBV11-3	few	TRBD2	TRBJ2-2	TGTGCCAGCTCCGGGACGGGGGGCACCGGGGAGCTGTTTTTT	CASSGTGGTGELFF